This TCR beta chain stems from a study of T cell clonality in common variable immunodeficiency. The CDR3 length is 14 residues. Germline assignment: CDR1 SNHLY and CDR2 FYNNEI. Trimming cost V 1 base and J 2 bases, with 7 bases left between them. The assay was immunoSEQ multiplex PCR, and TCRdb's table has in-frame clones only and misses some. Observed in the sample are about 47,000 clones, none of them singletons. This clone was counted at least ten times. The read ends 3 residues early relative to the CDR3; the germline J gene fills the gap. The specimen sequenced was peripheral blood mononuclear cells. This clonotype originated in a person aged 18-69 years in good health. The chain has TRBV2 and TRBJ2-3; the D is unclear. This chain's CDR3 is CASSEGQSTDTQYF. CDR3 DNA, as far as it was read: TGTGCCAGCAGTGAAGGGCAGTCCACAGATACG.